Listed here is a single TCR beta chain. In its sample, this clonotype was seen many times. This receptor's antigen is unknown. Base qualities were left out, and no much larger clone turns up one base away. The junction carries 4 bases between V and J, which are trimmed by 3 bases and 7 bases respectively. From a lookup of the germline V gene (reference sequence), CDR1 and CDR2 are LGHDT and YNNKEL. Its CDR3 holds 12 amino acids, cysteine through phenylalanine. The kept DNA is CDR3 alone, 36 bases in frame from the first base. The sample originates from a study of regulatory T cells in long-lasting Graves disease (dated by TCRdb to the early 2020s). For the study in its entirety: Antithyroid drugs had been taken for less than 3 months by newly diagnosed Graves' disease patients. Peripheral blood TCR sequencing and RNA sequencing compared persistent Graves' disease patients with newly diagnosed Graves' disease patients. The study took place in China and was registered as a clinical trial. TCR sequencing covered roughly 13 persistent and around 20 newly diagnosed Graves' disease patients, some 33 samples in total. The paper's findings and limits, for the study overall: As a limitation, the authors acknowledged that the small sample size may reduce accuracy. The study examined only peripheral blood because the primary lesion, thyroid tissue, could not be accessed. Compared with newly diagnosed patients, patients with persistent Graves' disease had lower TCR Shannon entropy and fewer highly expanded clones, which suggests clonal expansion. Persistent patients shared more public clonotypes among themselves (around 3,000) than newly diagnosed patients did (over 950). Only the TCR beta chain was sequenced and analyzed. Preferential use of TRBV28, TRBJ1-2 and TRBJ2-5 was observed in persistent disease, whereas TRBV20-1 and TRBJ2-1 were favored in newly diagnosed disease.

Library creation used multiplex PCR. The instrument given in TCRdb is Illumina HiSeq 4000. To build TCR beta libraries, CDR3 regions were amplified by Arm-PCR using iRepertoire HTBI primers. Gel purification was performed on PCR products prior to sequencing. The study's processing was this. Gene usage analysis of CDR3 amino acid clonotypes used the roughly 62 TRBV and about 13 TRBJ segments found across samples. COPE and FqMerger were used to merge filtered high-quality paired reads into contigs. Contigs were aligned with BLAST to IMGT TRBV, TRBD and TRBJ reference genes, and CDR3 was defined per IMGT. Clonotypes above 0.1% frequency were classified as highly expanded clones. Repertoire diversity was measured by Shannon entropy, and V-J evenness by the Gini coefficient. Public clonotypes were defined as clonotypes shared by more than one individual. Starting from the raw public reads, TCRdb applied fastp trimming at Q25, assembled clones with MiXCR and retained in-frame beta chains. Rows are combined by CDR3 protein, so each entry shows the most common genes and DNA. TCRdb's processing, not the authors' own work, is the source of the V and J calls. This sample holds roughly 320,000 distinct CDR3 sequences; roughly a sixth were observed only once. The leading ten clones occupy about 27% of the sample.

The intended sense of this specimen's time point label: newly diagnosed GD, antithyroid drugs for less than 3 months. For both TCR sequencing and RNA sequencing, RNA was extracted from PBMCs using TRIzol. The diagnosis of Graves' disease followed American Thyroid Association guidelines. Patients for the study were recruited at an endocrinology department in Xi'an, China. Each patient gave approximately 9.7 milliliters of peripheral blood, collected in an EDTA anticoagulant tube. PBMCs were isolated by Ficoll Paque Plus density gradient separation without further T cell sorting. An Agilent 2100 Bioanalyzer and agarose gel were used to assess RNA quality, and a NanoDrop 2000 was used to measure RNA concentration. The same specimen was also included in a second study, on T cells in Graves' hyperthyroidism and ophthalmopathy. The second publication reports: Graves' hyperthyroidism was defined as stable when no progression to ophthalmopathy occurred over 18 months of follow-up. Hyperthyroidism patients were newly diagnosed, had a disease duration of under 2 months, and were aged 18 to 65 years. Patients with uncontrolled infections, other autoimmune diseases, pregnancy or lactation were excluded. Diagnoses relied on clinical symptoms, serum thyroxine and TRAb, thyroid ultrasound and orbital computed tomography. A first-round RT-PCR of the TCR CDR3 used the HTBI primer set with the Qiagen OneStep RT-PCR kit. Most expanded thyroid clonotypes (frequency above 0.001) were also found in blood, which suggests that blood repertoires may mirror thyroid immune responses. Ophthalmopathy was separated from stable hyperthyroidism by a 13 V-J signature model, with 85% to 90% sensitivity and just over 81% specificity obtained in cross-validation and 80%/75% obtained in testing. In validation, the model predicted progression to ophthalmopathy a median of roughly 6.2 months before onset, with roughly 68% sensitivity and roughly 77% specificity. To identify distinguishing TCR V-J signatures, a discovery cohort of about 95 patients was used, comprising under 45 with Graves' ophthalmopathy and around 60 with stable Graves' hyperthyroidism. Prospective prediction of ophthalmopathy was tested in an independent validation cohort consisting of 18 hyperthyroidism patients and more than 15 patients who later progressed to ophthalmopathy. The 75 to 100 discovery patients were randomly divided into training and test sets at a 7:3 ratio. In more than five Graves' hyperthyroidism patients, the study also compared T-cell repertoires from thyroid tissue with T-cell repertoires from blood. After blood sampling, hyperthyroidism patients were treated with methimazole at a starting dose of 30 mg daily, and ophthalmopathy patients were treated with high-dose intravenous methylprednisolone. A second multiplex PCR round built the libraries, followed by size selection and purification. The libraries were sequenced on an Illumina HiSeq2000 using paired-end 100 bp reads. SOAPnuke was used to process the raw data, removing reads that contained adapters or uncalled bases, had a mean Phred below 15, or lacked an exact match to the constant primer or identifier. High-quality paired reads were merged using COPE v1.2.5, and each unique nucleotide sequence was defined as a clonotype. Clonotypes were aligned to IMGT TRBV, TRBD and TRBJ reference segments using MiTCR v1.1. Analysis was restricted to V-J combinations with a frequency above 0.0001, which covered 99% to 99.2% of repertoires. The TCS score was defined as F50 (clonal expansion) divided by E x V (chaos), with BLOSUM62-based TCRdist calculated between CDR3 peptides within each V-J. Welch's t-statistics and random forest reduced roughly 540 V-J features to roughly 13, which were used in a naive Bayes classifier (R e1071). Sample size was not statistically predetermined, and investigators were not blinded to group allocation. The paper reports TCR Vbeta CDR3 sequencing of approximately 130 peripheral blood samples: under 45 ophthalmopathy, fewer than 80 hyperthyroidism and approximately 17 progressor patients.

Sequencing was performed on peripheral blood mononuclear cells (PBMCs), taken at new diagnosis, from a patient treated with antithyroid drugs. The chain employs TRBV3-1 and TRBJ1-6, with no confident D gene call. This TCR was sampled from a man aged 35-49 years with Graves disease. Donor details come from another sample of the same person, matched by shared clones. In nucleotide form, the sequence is TGTGCCAGCAGCCATCCGAATTCACCCCTCCACTTT. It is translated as CASSHPNSPLHF.